Listed here are 27 T cell receptor beta chains from one sample, sequenced in a study of HIV-infected patients and healthy controls. TCRdb reprocessed the 5' RACE reads with MiXCR, giving one entry per CDR3 protein. The repertoire consists of about 67,000 distinct CDR3 sequences, with about 15% occurring once and the leading ten covering under 6.5%. Material: CD4+ T cells from blood. Source of these receptors: a human donor in good health.

The chain combines TRBV7-2 with TRBJ2-1; possibly TRBD2 for D (5 bases). Germline CDR1 SGHTA, CDR2 FQGNSA. Trimming stripped 1 base from V and 9 bases from J, with 13 bases between. The length of the CDR3 is 14 residues. DNA for the CDR3: TGTGCCAGCAGCTTAGAACTAGGCTTGGGTGAGCAGTTCTTC. Protein sequence: CASSLELGLGEQFF.

The chain employs TRBV6-2 or TRBV6-3 and TRBJ1-2; a weak D match, TRBD1 (6 bases). Deletions cut 3 bases from V and 4 bases from J, with 9 bases between. The CDR3 spans 13 residues. Per germline, CDR1 MNHEY and CDR2 SVGEGT. This CDR3 reads CASSYRDIYGYTF. The DNA for the CDR3 is TGTGCCAGCAGTTATCGGGACATCTATGGCTACACCTTC.

The chain combines TRBV20-1 with TRBJ1-1, with 7 bases aligning to TRBD1. CDR3 length: 13 amino acids. V gave up 5 bases and J gave up 0 bases; unmatched junction bases: 3. The V gene's germline CDR1 is DFQATT and CDR2 SNEGSKA (reference sequence). The CDR3 coding sequence is TGCAGTGCTGGGCAGGGGGTGAACACTGAAGCTTTCTTT. This gives the protein CSAGQGVNTEAFF.

V and J are TRBV12-3 or TRBV12-4 and TRBJ2-3; 9 bases line up with TRBD2. The CDR3 runs to 16 residues. J gave up 4 bases and V 7 bases, and 12 bases lay outside the gene matches. The CDR3 sequence is CASTPGRGGHPDTQYF. For the CDR3, the DNA is TGTGCCAGCACGCCGGGGCGGGGGGGTCACCCAGATACGCAGTATTTT.

This chain links TRBV6-5 with TRBJ2-2, with 7 bases lining up with TRBD1. The CDR3 consists of 15 residues. The V segment lost 6 bases and the J segment 1 base; nucleotides outside the gene matches: 5. Germline V gene data show CDR1 as MNHEY and CDR2 as SVGAGI. CDR3 sequence: CASRTGTVNTGELFF. The CDR3 bases are TGTGCCAGCAGAACCGGGACAGTGAACACCGGGGAGCTGTTTTTT.

This clonotype appeared many times. CDR3 loop: CASSLVTWETEAFF. The DNA of the CDR3 is TGCGCCAGCAGCTTGGTGACTTGGGAAACTGAAGCTTTCTTT. The rearrangement joins TRBV5-1 to TRBJ1-1; D not resolved. V was trimmed by 0 bases and J by 5 bases, leaving 11 bases between them. CDR3 length: 14 residues. Germline CDR1 and CDR2: SGHRS and YFSETQ.

The CDR3 reads CSAARAGGPDEQYF. CDR3 coding DNA: TGCAGTGCTGCCAGAGCGGGAGGGCCTGACGAGCAGTACTTC. V usage is TRBV20-1 and J usage is TRBJ2-7; 10 nucleotides align to TRBD2. This CDR3 region has 14 residues. CDR1 is DFQATT and CDR2 is SNEGSKA in the germline V gene (reference sequence). The V and J ends lost 5 bases and 5 bases, in that order; junction bases with no gene match: 9.

This chain uses TRBV15 with TRBJ1-2; D call uncertain. The CDR3 spans 13 residues. The germline CDR1 and CDR2 sequences are LNHNV and YYDKDF (reference sequence). Trimming removed 5 bases from V and 2 bases from J, with 9 bases in between. CDR3: CATSAGGNYGYTF. CDR3 nucleotide sequence: TGTGCCACCAGCGCAGGCGGAAACTATGGCTACACCTTC.

This clonotype was detected only a few times. The gene calls are TRBV20-1 and TRBJ2-1, with TRBD2 identical over 16 bases. This CDR3 has 18 amino acids. Looked up from germline, CDR1 is DFQATT and CDR2 is SNEGSKA (reference sequence). V shed 4 bases, J shed 7 bases, and the junction held 13 bases outside the gene matches. CDR3 DNA sequence: TGCAGTGCTACCCCGGGACTAGCGGGGGGGTCGAGTCCTAATGAGCAGTTCTTC. Its protein is CSATPGLAGGSSPNEQFF.

This clonotype appeared many times. This sequence joins TRBV28 and TRBJ2-1, with D unclear. Trimming removed 1 base from V and 3 bases from J, with 16 bases in between. The germline V gene encodes CDR1 MDHEN and CDR2 SYDVKM. There are 17 residues in the CDR3. The CDR3 DNA sequence: TGTGCCAGCAGTTTATATCCAGGACGAGGAAACTACAATGAGCAGTTCTTC. Its protein product is CASSLYPGRGNYNEQFF.

This clonotype was picked up a small number of times. CDR3 bases: TGCAGTGTCGCGGTGGGGTACGGCGGACTAGCGGGAGGGCACAATGAGCAGTTCTTC. It encodes CSVAVGYGGLAGGHNEQFF. V usage is TRBV20-1 and J usage is TRBJ2-1; 15 bases map to TRBD2. V lost 7 bases to trimming and J lost 5 bases; unmatched junction nucleotides: 18. Germline CDR1 and CDR2: DFQATT and SNEGSKA (reference sequence). The CDR3 totals 19 residues.

The table lists this clonotype with many counts. This chain connects TRBV25-1 to TRBJ2-4; 7 bases line up with TRBD1. The CDR3 is 14 amino acids. With V trimmed by 5 bases and J by 1 base, 2 bases remained unmatched. Germline CDR1 is MGHDK and CDR2 is SYGVNS. Here the CDR3 reads CASSQQGAKNIQYF. CDR3 DNA: TGTGCCAGCAGTCAACAGGGGGCCAAAAACATTCAGTACTTC.

The V and J genes are TRBV20-1 and TRBJ1-2, with unresolved D. The CDR3 consists of 13 residues. Trimming removed 6 bases at V and 6 bases at J, with 17 bases between. From germline, CDR1 is DFQATT and CDR2 SNEGSKA (reference sequence). CDR3 nucleotide sequence: TGCAGTGCCCTTCAGGACCTGTGGCATGGCTACACCTTC. It codes for CSALQDLWHGYTF.

This clonotype occurred a few times. The chain uses TRBV20-1 and TRBJ2-7; 8 positions agree with TRBD1. The CDR3 extends over 14 amino acids. Germline CDR1 is DFQATT and CDR2 is SNEGSKA (reference sequence). Trimming at V came to 7 bases and at J to 2 bases, leaving 10 bases not matched to a gene. The CDR3 loop is CSGLTGAPAYEQYF. In DNA, the CDR3 is TGCAGTGGCTTGACAGGGGCTCCGGCCTACGAGCAGTACTTC.

This clonotype was recorded at least ten times. This chain uses TRBV20-1 with TRBJ2-1; D remains unclear. The length of the CDR3 is 12 residues. Trimming removed 3 bases at V and 9 bases at J, with 12 bases between. The germline CDR1 and CDR2 sequences are DFQATT and SNEGSKA (reference sequence). The DNA of the CDR3 is TGCAGTGCTAGTCCAGCGTGGGGTGAGCAGTTCTTC. It is translated as CSASPAWGEQFF.

The rearrangement uses TRBV19 and TRBJ1-1, with D possibly being TRBD1 (5 bases). The CDR3 contains 15 residues. From germline, CDR1 is LNHDA and CDR2 SQIVND (reference sequence). Trimming left V 4 bases short and J 0 bases short, with 12 bases between. DNA for the CDR3: TGTGCCAGTAGTAGGCCCTCGGGGGTGAACACTGAAGCTTTCTTT. It yields the protein CASSRPSGVNTEAFF.

The sample holds many counts of this clonotype. This rearrangement joins TRBV5-1 to TRBJ1-6, with D perhaps TRBD1 (5 bases). Trimming removed 4 bases at V and 8 bases at J, with 16 bases between. There are 15 residues in the CDR3. CDR1 and CDR2 from the germline V gene are SGHRS and YFSETQ. The CDR3 DNA reads TGCGCCAGCAGCACAGGATCCAGAGGCGATTCACCCCTCCACTTT. It yields the protein CASSTGSRGDSPLHF.

The rearrangement joins TRBV5-1 to TRBJ1-5; D remains ambiguous. CDR1 is SGHRS, CDR2 YFSETQ, per germline. The CDR3 extends over 14 amino acids. V was shortened by 0 bases and J by 6 bases, with 10 bases between the two germline ends. Here the CDR3 DNA reads TGCGCCAGCAGCTTGGGGAGTGCCGGTCAGCCCCAGCATTTT. Amino acid sequence: CASSLGSAGQPQHF.

This clonotype was recorded a few times. The chain has TRBV20-1 and TRBJ2-3; possible D gene TRBD1, 5 bases. Germline values: CDR1 DFQATT, CDR2 SNEGSKA (reference sequence). This CDR3 spans 19 amino acids. The ends were cut back, 1 base at V and 0 bases at J, with 23 bases in the middle. This CDR3 reads CSARGLKHIRGPSTDTQYF. The CDR3 DNA follows: TGCAGTGCTAGAGGGCTCAAGCATATTAGGGGCCCGAGCACAGATACGCAGTATTTT.

The chain carries TRBV14 and TRBJ2-2; 7 bases are a match to TRBD2. The germline gives CDR1 SGHDN, CDR2 FVKESK. The CDR3 sequence is 16 residues long. V lost 1 base to trimming and J lost 10 bases; unmatched junction nucleotides: 12. CDR3 bases: TGTGCCAGCAGCCAAGTTTGGGGTAGCGGGTCGGCGGAGCTGTTTTTT. This encodes CASSQVWGSGSAELFF.

A note on this clonotype: A much larger clone differs by one base, so this may be a read error. The chain combines TRBV29-1 with TRBJ2-3; maybe TRBD1 (6 bases). Deletions cut 8 bases from V and 5 bases from J, with 20 bases between. The CDR3 has 14 amino acids. Germline-derived CDR1 and CDR2 are SQVTM and ANQGSEA. This CDR3 is CSTVYRAKGDTQYF. The CDR3, as DNA: TGCAGCACCGTCTACAGGGCGAAGGGAGATACGCAGTATTTT.

V gene TRBV5-1 combines with J gene TRBJ1-4; 9 positions agree with TRBD1. Losses at the gene ends were 2 bases for V and 4 bases for J; bases not matched to a gene: 6. Germline lookup yields CDR1 SGHRS and CDR2 YFSETQ. The CDR3 is 16 residues long. The CDR3 coding sequence is TGCGCCAGCAGCTTTCAGGGGGGACAGGGTAATGAAAAACTGTTTTTT. Translated, it gives CASSFQGGQGNEKLFF.

The chain joins TRBV7-9 to TRBJ2-1; D is undetermined. CDR3 size: 14 residues. Germline V gene lookup returns CDR1 SEHNR and CDR2 FQNEAQ (reference sequence). V was clipped by 2 bases and J by 9 bases, with 14 bases between them. CDR3: CASSLKSSVVEQFF. As DNA, the CDR3 is TGTGCCAGCAGCTTAAAATCAAGCGTGGTTGAGCAGTTCTTC.

This clonotype was seen only a few times. The rearrangement links TRBV12-3 or TRBV12-4 to TRBJ1-4, with 10 bases identical to TRBD1. Unmatched junction bases numbered 6, after V lost 6 bases and J lost 2 bases. The CDR3 extends over 16 amino acids. In nucleotides, the CDR3 is TGTGCCAGCAGCTCATGGACAGGGGGGACTAATGAAAAACTGTTTTTT. Its protein product is CASSSWTGGTNEKLFF.

The chain recombines TRBV6-2 or TRBV6-3 with TRBJ2-6; D is unclear. The CDR3 runs 15 residues. The ends were cut back, 2 bases at V and 4 bases at J, with 9 bases in the middle. CDR1 MNHEY and CDR2 SVGEGT come from the germline V gene. The CDR3 spells CASSYRSSGANVLTF. In DNA form, the CDR3 reads TGTGCCAGCAGTTACAGGTCGTCAGGGGCCAACGTCCTGACTTTC.

This clonotype was detected many times. The V and J genes are TRBV11-2 and TRBJ1-2; 9 nucleotides align to TRBD1. The J segment lost 5 bases and the V segment lost 2 bases, leaving 12 bases of the junction unmatched. This CDR3 contains 17 residues. Germline-derived CDR1 and CDR2 are SGHAT and FQNNGV. The CDR3 reads CASSLPWSRDREYGYTF. The DNA for the CDR3 is TGTGCCAGCAGCTTACCATGGTCCCGGGACAGGGAATATGGCTACACCTTC.

The chain carries TRBV18 and TRBJ2-3; a possible D gene is TRBD2 (6 bases). With 2 bases removed from V and 5 bases from J, the gap between germline ends came to 17 bases. The germline CDR1 and CDR2 sequences are KGHSH and LQKENI. The length of the CDR3 is 16 residues. The CDR3 DNA reads as TGTGCCAGCTCACCAAGGCCCGGAGGGACCTTAGATACGCAGTATTTT. It yields the protein CASSPRPGGTLDTQYF.